This TCR beta chain emerged from a study of cytomegalovirus exposure and HLA in healthy donors. Study observations and caveats: Some V segments (TRBV6-2 and TRBV6-3 among them) were excluded as indistinguishable. Researchers reportedly found TCR beta sequences accurately predicted most subjects' HLA-A and HLA-B alleles.

This clone has a handful of counts. Its target is unknown. Trimming left V 2 bases short and J 3 bases short, with 14 bases between. The CDR3 length is 15 residues. Per the germline V gene, CDR1 is MNHNY and CDR2 is SVGAGI (reference sequence). Both 60 Vbeta primers and 13 Jbeta primers went into the PCR. Only in-frame clones appear in the TCRdb table, and some are missing; sequencing was by immunoSEQ multiplex PCR. The repertoire holds more than 100,000 clones, with 50% to 75% as singletons. This chain connects TRBV6-6 to TRBJ2-7, with D tentatively TRBD1 (6 bases). The sample was PBMCs. This receptor was identified in a woman in her forties in good health and CMV-seropositive. The CDR3 is CASSYRDTGRYEQYF. CDR3 nucleotide sequence: TGTGCCAGCAGTTACCGGGACACAGGACGCTACGAGCAGTACTTC.